The 3 T cell receptor beta chains in this list originate from one sample, sequenced in a study of brain T cells in children with intractable seizures. Sequenced by immunoSEQ multiplex PCR; TCRdb stores in-frame clones only, minus some. The sample lists about 76,000 clones, about 92% occurring once. Here the sequenced sample was peripheral blood, taken at surgery. These receptors came from a boy under three years old with tuberous sclerosis and intractable seizures.

The genes are TRBV11-2 and TRBJ2-7; 10 bases are a match to TRBD2. The CDR3 has 19 residues. The trim removed 1 base at V and 1 base at J, leaving 13 bases unmatched. CDR1 SGHAT and CDR2 FQNNGV come from the germline V gene. The CDR3 reads CASSLATGGSGRVSYEQYF. DNA of the CDR3: TGTGCCAGCAGCTTAGCGACAGGTGGAAGCGGGAGGGTTTCCTACGAGCAGTACTTC.

The genes are TRBV4-1 and TRBJ2-7; a possible D gene is TRBD1 (5 bases). Trimming took 3 bases from V and 4 from J, leaving 10 bases between them. Germline CDR1 MGHRA, CDR2 YSYEKL. The CDR3 runs 13 residues. CDR3 sequence: CASSQTQGYEQYF. The CDR3 DNA follows: TGCGCCAGCAGCCAGACGCAGGGATACGAGCAGTACTTC.

This sequence joins TRBV24-1 and TRBJ2-2; perhaps TRBD1 as D (5 bases). Trimming removed 7 bases from V and 3 bases from J, with 5 bases in between. Germline values: CDR1 KGHDR, CDR2 SFDVKD. This CDR3 contains 12 residues. The CDR3 DNA is TGTGCCACCAGACAGGACACCGGGGAGCTGTTTTTT. It is translated as CATRQDTGELFF.